This TCR beta chain emerged from a study of cytomegalovirus exposure and HLA in healthy donors. Study information: The same platform was used for the approximately 110 validation repertoires and the approximately 670 first-cohort repertoires, a later analysis reported.

Notes on the study in general: Researchers reported that a few CMV-associated chains were confirmed in vitro as CMV antigen-specific.

Looked up from germline, CDR1 is LGHNA and CDR2 is YSLEER. The V gene lost 0 bases and the J gene lost 8 bases, with 11 bases spanning the gap. The CDR3 contains 15 residues. The study drew the donors from its roughly 120-subject validation cohort, separate from the roughly 670-subject first cohort. Method: immunoSEQ multiplex PCR; TCRdb's copy keeps in-frame clones and lacks some. The sample lists 200,000 to 250,000 clones, 80% to 90% occurring once. With regard to this clone: Its specificity is not known.

The receptor's source is a man younger than 35 in good health and CMV-seronegative. The gene calls are TRBV4-3 and TRBJ1-6; D not resolved. Input material: PBMCs. CDR3 sequence (DNA): TGCGCCAGCAGCCAAGAAGGTGAGGGTCATTCACCCCTCCACTTT. This sequence encodes CASSQEGEGHSPLHF.